Listed below are T cell receptor beta chains from one sample, sequenced in a study of T cell repertoires in cytomegalovirus infection. Each CDR3 protein is one row after TCRdb ran MiXCR on the reads. This table has some 180,000 distinct CDR3 sequences, approximately 19% appearing once. Sequenced material: PBMCs. The receptors here all came from a human donor in good health (CMV status not recorded). Some clones in this sample may be carry-over from other donors' samples. The CDR3 runs from the conserved cysteine through the conserved F or W. The order of the fields is D gene, J gene, V gene, clone size, CDR3 DNA, CDR3 protein. The D gene is left open where the match is weak. Size tells how often a clone was seen (once, few, many) or the class of an expanded clone, and some rows leave it out.

>-|TRBJ2-7|TRBV7-8|many
TGTGCCAGCAGCTCCGCCCCGCGGGACTCCTACGAGCAGTACTTC
CASSSAPRDSYEQYF
>-|TRBJ2-7|TRBV7-2|large
TGTGCCAGCAGCTTACAGGGTCCGAGATCCGAGCAGTACTTC
CASSLQGPRSEQYF
>TRBD2|TRBJ2-1|TRBV6-2/TRBV6-3|-
TGTGCCAGCACTCCGGGACGAGCGGGAATAGGTGAGCAGTTCTTC
CASTPGRAGIGEQFF
>-|TRBJ1-1|TRBV2|-
TGTGCCAGCAGTGAAGATAACTATGGAGCTTTCTTT
CASSEDNYGAFF
>TRBD2|TRBJ2-1|TRBV4-3|-
TGCGCCAGCAGCCAAGACTCGCTAGCGGACCAGTTCTTC
CASSQDSLADQFF
>TRBD1|TRBJ2-4|TRBV2|few
TGTGCCAGCAGTGAAGCGATGACAGGGCTGTACTTC
CASSEAMTGLYF
>-|TRBJ1-2|TRBV12-3/TRBV12-4|few
TGTGCCAGCAGTTTTCCGGGACACTCTGACTATGGCTACACCTTC
CASSFPGHSDYGYTF
>TRBD2|TRBJ2-2|TRBV6-2/TRBV6-3|many
TGTGCCAGCAGTCGGACTAGTTTAAACGCGAACACCGGGGAGCTGTTTTTT
CASSRTSLNANTGELFF
>-|TRBJ2-5|TRBV5-6|-
TGTGCCAGCAGCCGAGGGGGACGAGAGACCCAGTACTTC
CASSRGGRETQYF
>-|TRBJ2-3|TRBV18|-
TGTGCCAGCTCACTAAAATCAGGCACAGATACGCAGTATTTT
CASSLKSGTDTQYF
>TRBD2|TRBJ2-1|TRBV10-3|-
TGTGCCATCAGTGGGTCGCGGGAGGAGCAGTTCTTC
CAISGSREEQFF
>TRBD1|TRBJ2-6|TRBV5-1|few
TGCGCCAGCAGCCTGCTTGGGACAGGGGTGGCCAACGTCCTGACTTTC
CASSLLGTGVANVLTF
>-|TRBJ1-2|TRBV20-1|once
TGCAGTGCTAGACCCCCGGGAGAGAGAAGACTTTATGGCTACACCTTC
CSARPPGERRLYGYTF
>TRBD1|TRBJ2-6|TRBV20-1|few
TGCAGTGCTAGGGATCCGGGACAGGGGGCGCTTGGGGCCAACGTCCTGACTTTC
CSARDPGQGALGANVLTF
>-|TRBJ2-7|TRBV7-2|few
TGTGCCAGCAGCCTCACGGGATCCGCAGGAGAGCAGTACTTC
CASSLTGSAGEQYF
>TRBD2|TRBJ2-5|TRBV20-1|few
TGCAGTGCTAGAGGGCTAGCGGTACAAGAGACCCAGTACTTC
CSARGLAVQETQYF
>TRBD2|TRBJ2-7|TRBV7-2|many
TGTGCCAGCAGCCCCGAACCGCGGGGGGGCGGCGAGCAGTACTTC
CASSPEPRGGGEQYF
>TRBD2|TRBJ2-1|TRBV20-1|few
TGCAGTGCTGTAACCGGGACTAGCGCTGACAATGAGCAGTTCTTC
CSAVTGTSADNEQFF
>-|TRBJ1-3|TRBV20-1|-
TGCAGTGCAATTGAGGCCAGCACTGGAAACACCATATATTTT
CSAIEASTGNTIYF
>TRBD2|TRBJ2-1|TRBV20-1|few
TGCAGTGCTAGGGGGACTAGCGGGAGAAATAATGAGCAGTTCTTC
CSARGTSGRNNEQFF
>TRBD1|TRBJ2-7|TRBV29-1|-
TGCAGCGTCGCTGACAGGGCAGGGACCTACGAGCAGTACTTC
CSVADRAGTYEQYF
>TRBD1|TRBJ2-7|TRBV4-1|few
TGCGCCAGCAGCCAGCCCGGGACAGGGTTTAACGAGCAGTACTTC
CASSQPGTGFNEQYF
>-|TRBJ1-2|TRBV20-1|-
TGCAGTGCCGGCCACGGGGGGGCGGACTATGGCTACACCTTC
CSAGHGGADYGYTF
>-|TRBJ2-1|TRBV5-1|-
TGCGCCAGCAGCTTGGCCACTAGCCCTCCAGTCTCCTACAATGAGCAGTTCTTC
CASSLATSPPVSYNEQFF
>-|TRBJ2-3|TRBV6-6|few
TGTGCCAGCAGTGGGGCAGCCCCGCAGTATTTT
CASSGAAPQYF
>-|TRBJ2-7|TRBV7-2|few
TGTGCCAGCAGCTTAGCGGTTACAGACTACGAGCAGTACTTC
CASSLAVTDYEQYF
>TRBD1|TRBJ1-6|TRBV6-2/TRBV6-3|-
TGTGCCAGCAGTCAAGGACAGGGTCGTTCGGGTAATTCACCCCTCCACTTT
CASSQGQGRSGNSPLHF
>-|TRBJ1-2|TRBV7-2|few
TGTGCCAGCAGCTTAGGTGGCCTGGTGGGCTATGGCTACACCTTC
CASSLGGLVGYGYTF
>-|TRBJ2-2|TRBV3-1|-
TGTGCCAGCAGCCAACGAGGATCCGGGGAGCTGTTTTTT
CASSQRGSGELFF
>-|TRBJ2-1|TRBV12-3/TRBV12-4|-
TGTGCCAGCAGTTTCAATGGAGGGAATGAGCAGTTCTTC
CASSFNGGNEQFF
>-|TRBJ1-2|TRBV12-3/TRBV12-4|few
TGTGCCAGCAGTTTAAAGGGACATGGCTACACCTTC
CASSLKGHGYTF
>-|TRBJ2-7|TRBV2|few
TGTGCCAGCAGTGAAAGCCTGATCTACGAGCAGTACTTC
CASSESLIYEQYF
>TRBD1|TRBJ2-5|TRBV19|few
TGTGCCAGTAGTATTGGGACAGGGGGGCAAGAGACCCAGTACTTC
CASSIGTGGQETQYF